Each of the 30 T cell receptor beta chains below was sequenced from the same sample in a study of tumor-infiltrating lymphocytes in primary liver carcinoma. Alongside blood RNA obtained from unsorted whole blood, germline DNA was also extracted. Production of TCR beta cDNA used roughly 0.55 ug total RNA together with a constant-region primer. Amplification in three nested multiplex PCR rounds with slightly modified ARM-PCR gave rise to TCR beta libraries. PCR rounds one and two used TRBV1-TRBV30 forward primers with a C-beta reverse primer for about 9 cycles each. TCRdb analysed the multiplex PCR reads with MiXCR anew, one entry per CDR3 protein. Among over 250,000 distinct CDR3 sequences listed, 50% to 75% were seen once. The sample taken for sequencing was peripheral blood. The source of these receptors is a woman between 25 and 40 years old with primary liver carcinoma and hepatitis B virus infection.

V is TRBV6-5 and J is TRBJ2-2, with D possibly matching TRBD1 (6 bases). CDR3 length: 15 residues. Germline CDR1 and CDR2: MNHEY and SVGAGI. V lost 7 bases to trimming and J lost 2 bases, with 14 bases between them. The CDR3 DNA reads as TGTGCCAGCATGGGGGCTAGCAGAAACACCGGGGAGCTGTTTTTT. Its translation is CASMGASRNTGELFF.

The CDR3 sequence is CATSGEGTTGELFF. Here the CDR3 DNA reads TGTGCCACCTCGGGAGAGGGGACCACCGGGGAGCTGTTTTTT. This chain connects TRBV10-3 to TRBJ2-2; D may be TRBD2 (6 bases). V was trimmed by 10 bases and J by 4 bases, leaving 16 bases between them. The germline CDR1 and CDR2 sequences are ENHRY and SYGVKD. The CDR3 length is 14 residues.

J is TRBJ2-7 and V is TRBV4-1, with D tentatively TRBD1 or TRBD2 (6 bases each). The germline V gene encodes CDR1 MGHRA and CDR2 YSYEKL. The V gene lost 1 base and the J gene lost 3 bases, with 10 bases spanning the gap. CDR3 size: 14 residues. The CDR3 spells CASSQGGDIYEQYF. For the CDR3, the DNA is TGCGCCAGCAGCCAAGGGGGGGACATCTACGAGCAGTACTTC.

V is TRBV11-1 and J is TRBJ2-1; D is undetermined. The V and J ends lost 7 bases and 6 bases respectively, with 19 bases between them. Per germline, CDR1 SGHAT and CDR2 FQDESV (reference sequence). The CDR3 contains 15 residues. The CDR3 here is CASTPRWGFGNEQFF. CDR3 nucleotides: TGTGCCAGCACCCCCCGGTGGGGTTTTGGCAATGAGCAGTTCTTC.

For this clonotype: As the CDR3 is not closed by the conserved phenylalanine or tryptophan, this likely results from a read error. The CDR3 region is CASSLRLEANTEAFI. The DNA for the CDR3 is TGTGCCAGCAGTTTAAGGTTGGAAGCGAACACTGAAGCTTTCATT. The rearrangement joins TRBV12-3 or TRBV12-4 to TRBJ1-1; no clear D gene. Trimming removed 2 bases from V and 1 base from J, with 11 bases in between. This CDR3 is built from 15 residues.

This clonotype was observed at least ten times. The rearrangement joins TRBV6-5 to TRBJ2-1; 7 bases agree with TRBD2. In germline, CDR1 is MNHEY, CDR2 SVGAGI. This CDR3 is 16 amino acids long. After removal of 5 bases from V and 0 bases from J, the junction contained 7 bases not matched to a gene. The chain's CDR3 is CASSEGGGSSYNEQFF. CDR3 in DNA: TGTGCCAGCAGTGAGGGCGGCGGGAGCTCCTACAATGAGCAGTTCTTC.

The V and J genes are TRBV7-9 and TRBJ2-2; D may be TRBD1 (6 bases). CDR1 SEHNR and CDR2 FQNEAQ come from the germline V gene (reference sequence). Between the trimmed V and J ends, which lost 9 bases and 6 bases, there was a span of 8 bases. The length of the CDR3 is 11 residues. Written as DNA, the CDR3 is TGTGCCAGGGGACAAGCCGGGGAGCTGTTTTTT. Protein sequence: CARGQAGELFF.

The chain combines TRBV4-2 with TRBJ2-5; TRBD2 aligns across 8 bases. The CDR3 spans 15 residues. Germline lookup yields CDR1 LGHNA and CDR2 YNFKEQ. The ends lost 0 bases at V and 2 bases at J; junction bases unmatched: 2. CDR3 DNA: TGTGCCAGCAGCCAAGAAGTAGCGGGGCAAGAGACCCAGTACTTC. Translation: CASSQEVAGQETQYF.

In regard to this clonotype: A much larger clone differs from this one at a single base, so this may be a read error. V is TRBV12-3 or TRBV12-4 and J is TRBJ2-5, with 9 bases aligning to TRBD1. This CDR3 region has 14 residues. V lost 7 bases to trimming and J lost 5 bases; unmatched junction nucleotides: 8. CDR3 residues: CASIIRQGGETQYF. CDR3 coding DNA: TGTGCCAGCATCATTAGACAGGGGGGGGAGACCCAGTACTTC.

Regarding this clonotype: One junction end does not reproduce the germline sequence, and a read error may be involved. V gene TRBV5-6 combines with J gene TRBJ2-2; D gene uncertain. There are 12 residues in the CDR3. The V gene's germline CDR1 is SGHDT and CDR2 YYEEEE. CDR3 sequence reads: CGSSFGTGELFF. The CDR3 DNA follows: TGTGGCAGCAGCTTCGGAACCGGGGAGCTGTTTTTT.

The V and J genes are TRBV12-3 or TRBV12-4 and TRBJ1-6, with D unresolved. The CDR3 consists of 12 residues. V dropped 7 bases and J dropped 6 bases, with 7 bases sitting between them. As DNA, the CDR3 is TGTGCCAGCATGTATTCTAATTCACCCCTCCACTTT. Protein sequence: CASMYSNSPLHF.

Comment on this clonotype: Likely a read error: the CDR3 ends without its conserved phenylalanine or tryptophan. CDR3 bases: TGTGTCAGCAGTTACAGCAGTGCGGGTCTAGCGGGAGGGCCTAACAATGAGCAGTTCCTC. This codes for CVSSYSSAGLAGGPNNEQFL. The rearrangement joins TRBV6-2 or TRBV6-3 to TRBJ2-1; 12 nucleotides align to TRBD2. This CDR3 is 20 amino acids long. The germline V gene has CDR1 MNHEY and CDR2 SVGEGT.

This clonotype has ten or more counts. For the CDR3, the DNA is TGCGCCAGCAGCCGCCGCACCGGGACTAGCGGCACAGATACGCAGTATTTT. It translates to CASSRRTGTSGTDTQYF. This rearrangement joins TRBV4-3 to TRBJ2-3; 10 bases are shared with TRBD2. Germline CDR1 and CDR2: LGHNA and YSLEER. Trimming at V came to 4 bases and at J to 1 base, leaving 8 bases not matched to a gene. The CDR3 sequence is 17 residues long.

This clonotype was counted only a few times. The chain recombines TRBV28 with TRBJ1-2, with 12 bases identical to TRBD1. The CDR3 has 16 amino acids. J was trimmed by 8 bases and V by 2 bases; bases with no gene match: 9. The germline CDR1 and CDR2 sequences are MDHEN and SYDVKM. The CDR3 sequence is CASSLGTGGEMGGYTF. The CDR3 region has the DNA TGTGCCAGCAGTTTAGGGACAGGGGGCGAAATGGGAGGCTACACCTTC.

About this clonotype: This CDR3 fails to terminate in the conserved phenylalanine or tryptophan, so it likely reflects a read error. The V call is TRBV5-4, the J call TRBJ2-2; D is perhaps TRBD2 (5 bases). This CDR3 contains 16 residues. Germline CDR1 reads SGHNT; CDR2 reads YYREEE (reference sequence). The CDR3: CASSSQRATNTGKLFS. Here the CDR3 DNA reads TGTGCCAGCAGCTCCCAACGAGCCACGAACACCGGGAAGCTGTTTTCT.

This clonotype appeared a few times. A much bigger clone sits one base away, suggesting this may be a read error. This rearrangement joins TRBV11-2 to TRBJ2-2; the match to TRBD2 covers 8 bases. This CDR3 spans 17 amino acids. From germline, CDR1 is SGHAT and CDR2 FQNNGV. The CDR3 here is CASSLDLLAGGAGEPFF. As DNA, the CDR3 is TGTGCCAGCAGCTTAGATCTCCTCGCGGGAGGAGCCGGGGAGCCGTTTTTT.

The gene calls are TRBV7-8 and TRBJ2-1; 10 nucleotides align to TRBD2. In germline, CDR1 is SGHVS, CDR2 FQNEAQ. This CDR3 has 15 residues. V shed 9 bases and J 7 bases; nucleotides not matched to a gene: 12. CDR3 sequence: CASTLLAGALNEQFF. CDR3 nucleotide sequence: TGTGCCAGTACGCTGCTAGCGGGAGCTTTGAATGAGCAGTTCTTC.

This clonotype was observed a handful of times. The gene calls are TRBV28 and TRBJ2-1, with 9 bases lining up with TRBD1. In germline, CDR1 is MDHEN, CDR2 SYDVKM. V shed 8 bases and J 8 bases; nucleotides not matched to a gene: 7. This CDR3 has 13 residues. In DNA form, the CDR3 reads TGTGCCAGCGGGACAGGGATTTTCCATGAGCAGTTCTTC. It translates to CASGTGIFHEQFF.

Worth noting for this clonotype: At one end, the junction sequence differs from germline, possibly due to a read error. This rearrangement joins TRBV12-3 or TRBV12-4 to TRBJ2-5; D may match TRBD1 or TRBD2 (5 bases each). The CDR3 covers 15 residues. The CDR3 reads CASSPPMGRAETRYF. The CDR3 region has the DNA TGTGCCAGCAGCCCACCGATGGGGCGGGCAGAGACCCGGTACTTC.

On this clonotype itself: At one of its ends the junction is not consistent with the germline gene, which may arise from a read error. The rearrangement uses TRBV6-5 and TRBJ2-7, with 8 nucleotides matching TRBD2. The CDR3 length is 15 residues. Germline V lookup: CDR1 MNHEY, CDR2 SVGAGI. Here the CDR3 DNA reads TGTACCAGGAGTTACTGGCTGGCGGGAGGTTACGAGCAGTACTTC. It translates to CTRSYWLAGGYEQYF.

The rearrangement joins TRBV7-9 to TRBJ2-5; D is perhaps TRBD2 (5 bases). The CDR3 is 15 residues long. Germline V gives CDR1 SEHNR, CDR2 FQNEAQ (reference sequence). Deletions cut 6 bases from V and 4 bases from J, with 18 bases between. The CDR3 nucleotides are TGTGCCAGCAGAGGCGGACCCCGGGAAGGAGAGACCCAGTACTTC. Protein product: CASRGGPREGETQYF.

Points on this clonotype: Relative to the germline gene, one junction end is altered; a read error may explain this. The V call is TRBV4-2, the J call TRBJ2-3; D possibly corresponds to TRBD2 (6 bases). CDR3 length: 14 residues. The germline gives CDR1 LGHNA, CDR2 YNFKEQ. CDR3 sequence reads: CASGQDWGADTQYF. CDR3 DNA: TGTGCCAGCGGCCAAGATTGGGGGGCAGATACGCAGTATTTT.

This clonotype has at least ten counts. J is TRBJ2-1 and V is TRBV29-1; D possibly matches TRBD1 or TRBD2 (5 bases each). The CDR3 runs to 12 residues. In germline, CDR1 is SQVTM, CDR2 ANQGSEA. V dropped 3 bases and J dropped 14 bases, with 17 bases sitting between them. CDR3 in amino acids: CSVDAGTGTEFF. The CDR3 nucleotides read TGCAGCGTTGATGCCGGGACCGGGACGGAGTTCTTC.

The rearrangement joins TRBV4-3 to TRBJ2-7; possibly TRBD2 for D (6 bases). Germline V gene data show CDR1 as LGHNA and CDR2 as YSLEER. V lost 8 bases to trimming and J lost 2 bases, with 16 bases between them. The CDR3 is 14 amino acids. CDR3 sequence reads: CASATWRGTYEQYF. In DNA, the CDR3 is TGCGCCAGCGCCACGTGGAGGGGCACCTACGAGCAGTACTTC.

This clonotype appeared a few times. Sequence at one end of the junction differs from germline and may be a read error. This sequence joins TRBV11-2 and TRBJ2-3, with D unresolved. This CDR3 spans 15 amino acids. From germline, CDR1 is SGHAT and CDR2 FQNNGV. CDR3 region: CASSPISLYTDTQYF. Written as DNA, the CDR3 is TGTGCCAGCAGCCCGATCAGCCTTTATACAGATACGCAGTATTTC.

This clonotype has ten or more counts. This chain joins TRBV5-5 and TRBJ2-7; 7 nucleotides agree with TRBD1. The CDR3 is made up of 15 amino acids. Germline loops: CDR1 SGHKS, CDR2 YYEKEE (reference sequence). V shed 1 base and J 0 bases; nucleotides not matched to a gene: 4. The CDR3 nucleotides are TGTGCCAGCAGCTTGTCCTGGGACAGCTCCTACGAGCAGTACTTC. Its translation is CASSLSWDSSYEQYF.

This rearrangement joins TRBV30 to TRBJ1-5; D perhaps matches TRBD1 (5 bases). There are 13 residues in the CDR3. The germline gives CDR1 GTSNPN, CDR2 SVGIG (reference sequence). Trimming stripped 2 bases from V and 5 bases from J, with 10 bases between. Here the CDR3 reads CAWSTAGHQPQHF. Here the CDR3 DNA reads TGTGCCTGGAGTACCGCAGGGCATCAGCCCCAGCATTTT. Full variable domain (outside the CDR3, taken from reference TRBV30 and TRBJ1-5): SQTIHQWPATLVQPVGSPLSLECTVEGTSNPNLYWYRQAAGRGLQLLFYSVGIGQISSEVPQNLSASRPQDRQFILSSKKLLLSDSGFYLCAWSTAGHQPQHFGDGTRLSIL.

Concerning this clonotype: Being one base from a much bigger clone, this may be a read error. Lacking the conserved final phenylalanine or tryptophan, this CDR3 likely reflects a read error. The rearrangement joins TRBV29-1 to TRBJ1-1; D ambiguous. CDR3 length: 12 amino acids. Trimming stripped 7 bases from V and 1 base from J, with 10 bases between. Germline V lookup: CDR1 SQVTM, CDR2 ANQGSEA. The CDR3 bases are TGCAGCGCATCTCGGGGGAACACTGAAGCTTTCTTA. It yields the protein CSASRGNTEAFL.

The rearrangement joins TRBV30 to TRBJ2-1, with D possibly TRBD2 on 6 matching bases. The CDR3 consists of 11 residues. Trimming removed 2 bases at V and 10 bases at J, with 9 bases between. Germline CDR1 is GTSNPN and CDR2 is SVGIG (reference sequence). CDR3 coding DNA: TGTGCCTGGAGTAAGGGACTCGAGCAGTTCTTC. This translates into CAWSKGLEQFF.

The rearrangement links TRBV6-6 to TRBJ1-2, with D unclear. CDR1 and CDR2 (germline): MNHNY, SVGAGI (reference sequence). Trimming left V 4 bases short and J 2 bases short, with 11 bases between. CDR3 length equals 14 residues. The CDR3 loop reads CASSSRTDNYGYTF. In DNA, the CDR3 is TGTGCCAGCAGTTCGAGGACGGACAACTATGGCTACACCTTC.